These 26 T cell receptor beta chains were sequenced from one sample in a study of T cell repertoires in cytomegalovirus infection. Their cognate antigens are unknown. TCRdb reanalysed the reads using MiXCR and keeps one entry per CDR3 protein. The sample includes more than 250,000 distinct CDR3 sequences, around 25% of them seen just once. The sequenced sample was cultured PBMCs, obtained from culture after CMV antigen stimulation. These receptors came from a human donor in good health (CMV status not recorded). Some clones in this sample may be carry-over from other donors' samples.

The chain couples TRBV12-3 or TRBV12-4 to TRBJ2-1; 11 bases match TRBD1. With 5 bases clipped from V and 3 bases from J, the junction kept 0 bases outside the gene matches. This CDR3 is built from 14 residues. The CDR3 reads CASSGTGGYNEQFF. In DNA, the CDR3 is TGTGCCAGCAGTGGGACAGGGGGCTACAATGAGCAGTTCTTC.

V gene TRBV4-1 combines with J gene TRBJ1-1; 7 positions match TRBD1. V shed 2 bases and J 1 base; nucleotides not matched to a gene: 7. The CDR3 has 16 residues. Germline CDR1 MGHRA, CDR2 YSYEKL. CDR3 DNA: TGCGCCAGCAGCCAACCAGGACAGGCAAGGAACACTGAAGCTTTCTTT. Amino acid sequence: CASSQPGQARNTEAFF.

This clonotype appeared many times. The chain recombines TRBV27 with TRBJ2-1; perhaps D is TRBD1 or TRBD2 (5 bases each). The germline V and J ends were trimmed by 7 bases and 5 bases, with 24 bases remaining between them. The CDR3 extends over 17 amino acids. Looked up from germline, CDR1 is MNHEY and CDR2 is SMNVEV (reference sequence). CDR3 in DNA: TGTGCCAGCACCCCCCTCCTGGGGACGATTGCCCACAATGAGCAGTTCTTC. This encodes CASTPLLGTIAHNEQFF.

The chain employs TRBV2 and TRBJ2-1; 8 bases map to TRBD2. V lost 4 bases and J lost 9; bases outside the gene matches: 11. The CDR3 covers 15 residues. The germline V gene encodes CDR1 SNHLY and CDR2 FYNNEI. CDR3 in amino acids: CASSVEELAEIEQFF. The CDR3 nucleotides read TGTGCCAGCAGTGTTGAGGAACTAGCGGAGATTGAGCAGTTCTTC.

J is TRBJ2-2 and V is TRBV27; D is unresolved. Trimming shortened V by 0 bases and J by 5 bases, and 7 bases separated the two germline ends. The CDR3 has 14 residues. Germline values: CDR1 MNHEY, CDR2 SMNVEV (reference sequence). CDR3 amino acids: CASSLSTVTGELFF. The CDR3 DNA reads as TGTGCCAGCAGTTTATCGACGGTTACCGGGGAGCTGTTTTTT.

This clonotype was seen a handful of times. This chain links TRBV24-1 with TRBJ2-1; the match to TRBD2 covers 7 bases. V lost 7 bases, J lost 12 bases, and 11 bases stayed unmatched. Germline assignment: CDR1 KGHDR and CDR2 SFDVKD. This CDR3 comprises 13 residues. CDR3 residues: CATSPGLSGRQFF. For the CDR3, the DNA is TGTGCCACCAGCCCAGGTCTTAGCGGGCGGCAGTTCTTC.

In its sample, this clonotype was seen many times. This CDR3 reads CASSFGPPGRGSTDTQYF. DNA of the CDR3: TGTGCCAGCAGCTTTGGCCCCCCAGGGAGGGGTAGCACAGATACGCAGTATTTT. The rearrangement links TRBV7-2 to TRBJ2-3, with 7 bases fitting TRBD2. Germline loops: CDR1 SGHTA, CDR2 FQGNSA. J lost 0 bases, V lost 3 bases, and 12 bases had no gene match. CDR3 length: 18 residues. Combining the CDR3 with reference TRBV7-2 and TRBJ2-3 gives the whole variable domain GAGVSQSPSNKVTEKGKDVELRCDPISGHTALYWYRQSLGQGLEFLIYFQGNSAPDKSGLPSDRFSAERTGGSVSTLTIQRTQQEDSAVYLCASSFGPPGRGSTDTQYFGPGTRLTVL.

The sample holds a few counts of this clonotype. The V call is TRBV20-1, the J call TRBJ2-1; 8 bases are shared with TRBD2. The CDR3 consists of 17 residues. V was pared by 0 bases and J by 1 base, with 8 bases of the junction left unmatched. The germline gives CDR1 DFQATT, CDR2 SNEGSKA (reference sequence). The CDR3 DNA reads TGCAGTGCTAGAGATGTCCGTGCGGGAGGTTCCTACAATGAGCAGTTCTTC. As protein: CSARDVRAGGSYNEQFF.

This clonotype appeared many times. The chain links TRBV11-2 to TRBJ1-5; no clear D. Germline CDR1 reads SGHAT; CDR2 reads FQNNGV. The V gene lost 8 bases and the J gene lost 7 bases, with 18 bases spanning the gap. The CDR3 contains 14 residues. The CDR3 spells CASSMGWGSQPQHF. In DNA, the CDR3 is TGTGCCAGCTCGATGGGTTGGGGTTCGCAGCCCCAGCATTTT.

The chain links TRBV6-2 or TRBV6-3 to TRBJ2-3; D remains ambiguous. V was pared by 6 bases and J by 6 bases, with 13 bases between. Germline CDR1 and CDR2: MNHEY and SVGEGT. This CDR3 region has 13 residues. CDR3 amino acids: CASSSNYFDTQYF. In nucleotides, the CDR3 is TGTGCCAGCAGCTCCAACTACTTCGATACGCAGTATTTT.

The V gene is TRBV6-5, the J gene TRBJ1-5, with a tentative D call TRBD1 (5 bases). This CDR3 region has 15 residues. The germline V gene encodes CDR1 MNHEY and CDR2 SVGAGI. Trimming pared 2 bases from V and 1 base from J, leaving 9 bases between. CDR3 protein: CASSYAQGSNQPQHF. DNA of the CDR3: TGTGCCAGCAGTTACGCCCAGGGAAGCAATCAGCCCCAGCATTTT.

This clonotype came up many times. The chain recombines TRBV7-2 with TRBJ1-5; D is uncertain. Germline values: CDR1 SGHTA, CDR2 FQGNSA. CDR3 size: 17 residues. Trimming took 2 bases from V and 5 from J, leaving 19 bases between them. The CDR3 DNA is TGTGCCAGCAGCTTAAGTCTAACCCTAGGGTTCGATCAGCCCCAGCATTTT. The encoded protein is CASSLSLTLGFDQPQHF.

V gene TRBV27 combines with J gene TRBJ2-1, with 7 bases aligning to TRBD2. CDR1 is MNHEY and CDR2 is SMNVEV in the germline V gene (reference sequence). The CDR3 consists of 18 residues. V shed 3 bases and J 4 bases; nucleotides not matched to a gene: 15. The CDR3 sequence is CASSFLIGASGNYNEQFF. The CDR3 DNA reads as TGTGCCAGCAGTTTTCTAATTGGGGCTAGCGGCAATTACAATGAGCAGTTCTTC.

This clonotype was seen at least ten times. The chain employs TRBV19 and TRBJ2-1; D not certain. The germline gives CDR1 LNHDA, CDR2 SQIVND (reference sequence). The V and J ends lost 1 base and 9 bases respectively, with 10 bases between them. The CDR3 contains 13 residues. DNA for the CDR3: TGTGCCAGTAGTATAGGCTCACTCGTTGAGCAGTTCTTC. It yields the protein CASSIGSLVEQFF.

V is TRBV10-3 and J is TRBJ1-3, with TRBD1 matching over 7 bases. From germline, CDR1 is ENHRY and CDR2 SYGVKD. The V segment lost 3 bases and the J segment 0 bases; nucleotides outside the gene matches: 2. This CDR3 comprises 15 residues. The CDR3 bases are TGTGCCATCAGTGACAGGGGGAGCTCTGGAAACACCATATATTTT. It translates to CAISDRGSSGNTIYF.

This clonotype came up a few times. The chain combines TRBV7-6 with TRBJ2-2, with D possibly being TRBD1 or TRBD2 (5 bases each). The CDR3 runs to 15 residues. Germline lookup yields CDR1 SGHVS and CDR2 FNYEAQ. The germline V and J ends were trimmed by 5 bases and 4 bases, with 14 bases remaining between them. The CDR3: CASSPDTGPTGELFF. DNA for the CDR3: TGTGCCAGCAGCCCAGACACGGGACCCACCGGGGAGCTGTTTTTT.

The chain employs TRBV6-2 or TRBV6-3 and TRBJ2-1, with a possible D match to TRBD2 (7 bases). V was cut by 11 bases and J by 4 bases, with 21 bases left in between. Germline loops: CDR1 MNHEY, CDR2 SVGEGT. This CDR3 has 15 residues. The DNA of the CDR3 is TGTGCCGGGGCTCGAGGGGGACTAAAATACAATGAGCAGTTCTTC. It yields the protein CAGARGGLKYNEQFF.

J is TRBJ2-7 and V is TRBV19; a weak D match, TRBD1 (6 bases). The CDR3 extends over 12 amino acids. Germline V gene lookup returns CDR1 LNHDA and CDR2 SQIVND (reference sequence). V lost 10 bases, J lost 5 bases, and 15 bases lay in between. The CDR3 region is CATRGGSNEQYF. In DNA form, the CDR3 reads TGTGCCACCAGAGGGGGTTCCAACGAGCAGTACTTC.

V usage is TRBV20-1 and J usage is TRBJ2-1, with TRBD2 as a possible D gene (5 bases). V was trimmed by 0 bases and J by 2 bases, leaving 14 bases between them. The CDR3 extends over 16 amino acids. Per the germline V gene, CDR1 is DFQATT and CDR2 is SNEGSKA (reference sequence). The CDR3 DNA follows: TGCAGTGCTAGAGATCGTCGGGGTCAAACCTACAATGAGCAGTTCTTC. Amino acid sequence: CSARDRRGQTYNEQFF.

Only one count was recorded for this clonotype. The chain uses TRBV12-3 or TRBV12-4 and TRBJ1-6; D is ambiguous. The CDR3 length is 12 residues. Trimming took off 6 bases at V and 11 bases at J, with 11 bases between the two ends. The CDR3: CASSGGRPPLHF. The CDR3 DNA reads as TGTGCCAGCAGCGGTGGAAGGCCACCCCTCCACTTT.

To note about this clonotype: Just one base apart from a much larger clone, this may be a read error. The chain employs TRBV12-3 or TRBV12-4 and TRBJ2-1, with 7 bases aligning to TRBD2. This CDR3 has 16 amino acids. V lost 5 bases, J lost 1 base, and 8 bases stayed unmatched. The CDR3 DNA sequence: TGTGCCAGCAGTCCCTACGGGGAGGGTTCCTACAATGAGCAGTTCTTC. Translated, it gives CASSPYGEGSYNEQFF.

This clonotype showed up just a few times. The chain combines TRBV27 with TRBJ2-1, with 7 bases lining up with TRBD2. CDR1 is MNHEY, CDR2 SMNVEV, per germline (reference sequence). This CDR3 has 14 residues. V lost 0 bases, J lost 7 bases, and 3 bases stayed unmatched. CDR3 nucleotide sequence: TGTGCCAGCAGTTTATCCCGGACTAGTAATGAGCAGTTCTTC. Translated, it gives CASSLSRTSNEQFF.

Of note for this clonotype: Germline and junction disagree at one end, which may indicate a read error. This CDR3 reads CASSQEALAGAEQYF. CDR3 DNA: TGTGCCAGCAGCCAAGAAGCACTAGCGGGAGCCGAGCAGTACTTC. The chain carries TRBV4-1 and TRBJ2-7; 11 bases are a match to TRBD2. The CDR3 is 15 residues long. Germline V gives CDR1 MGHRA, CDR2 YSYEKL.

The sample holds a few counts of this clonotype. Written as DNA, the CDR3 is TGTGCCAGCAGCTTAAGGGGACAGCGGGGAGATGGCTACACCTTC. Amino acid sequence: CASSLRGQRGDGYTF. The chain employs TRBV7-9 and TRBJ1-2; 7 positions match TRBD1. J was trimmed by 6 bases and V by 2 bases; bases with no gene match: 9. Germline-derived CDR1 and CDR2 are SEHNR and FQNEAQ (reference sequence). CDR3 length: 15 amino acids. Together with reference TRBV7-9 and TRBJ1-2, the CDR3 gives the full variable domain: DTGVSQNPRHKITKRGQNVTFRCDPISEHNRLYWYRQTLGQGPEFLTYFQNEAQLEKSRLLSDRFSAERPKGSFSTLEIQRTEQGDSAMYLCASSLRGQRGDGYTFGSGTRLTVV.

This chain links TRBV7-2 with TRBJ2-4; 10 nucleotides align to TRBD1. This CDR3 contains 15 residues. Germline lookup yields CDR1 SGHTA and CDR2 FQGNSA. Unmatched junction bases numbered 8, after V lost 5 bases and J lost 7 bases. DNA of the CDR3: TGTGCCAGCAGCCCGGGGACAGGGGTAATTAACATTCAGTACTTC. This translates into CASSPGTGVINIQYF.

The chain combines TRBV12-3 or TRBV12-4 with TRBJ2-1, with a weak D call TRBD1 (5 bases). V was shortened by 4 bases and J by 4 bases, with 14 bases between the two germline ends. CDR3 length equals 15 residues. This chain's CDR3 is CASSSTTVSYNEQFF. CDR3 sequence (DNA): TGTGCCAGCAGTTCAACGACAGTTAGTTACAATGAGCAGTTCTTC.